This T cell receptor (beta chain) was obtained from a study of blood T cell repertoires in COVID-19. Trimming removed 5 bases from V and 0 bases from J; junction bases left unmatched: 4. The CDR3 has 15 amino acids. Germline CDR1 MGHDK, CDR2 SYGVNS. Seattle's enrolled individuals joined amid active infection and were then monitored longitudinally. Sequenced by immunoSEQ multiplex PCR; TCRdb stores in-frame clones only, minus some. The table records 300,000 to 350,000 clones, 90% of them present only once. The sequenced material came from peripheral blood. The TCR sequence derives from a woman aged 25 to 39 with COVID-19, enrolled during active disease. V usage is TRBV25-1 and J usage is TRBJ1-3; 7 nucleotides line up with TRBD1. The CDR3 region is CASSRQGPSGNTIYF. In DNA form, the CDR3 reads TGTGCCAGCAGTAGACAGGGCCCCTCTGGAAACACCATATATTTT. Full variable domain (outside the CDR3, taken from reference TRBV25-1 and TRBJ1-3): EADIYQTPRYLVIGTGKKITLECSQTMGHDKMYWYQQDPGMELHLIHYSYGVNSTEKGDLSSESTVSRIRTEHFPLTLESARPSHTSQYLCASSRQGPSGNTIYFGEGSWLTVV.